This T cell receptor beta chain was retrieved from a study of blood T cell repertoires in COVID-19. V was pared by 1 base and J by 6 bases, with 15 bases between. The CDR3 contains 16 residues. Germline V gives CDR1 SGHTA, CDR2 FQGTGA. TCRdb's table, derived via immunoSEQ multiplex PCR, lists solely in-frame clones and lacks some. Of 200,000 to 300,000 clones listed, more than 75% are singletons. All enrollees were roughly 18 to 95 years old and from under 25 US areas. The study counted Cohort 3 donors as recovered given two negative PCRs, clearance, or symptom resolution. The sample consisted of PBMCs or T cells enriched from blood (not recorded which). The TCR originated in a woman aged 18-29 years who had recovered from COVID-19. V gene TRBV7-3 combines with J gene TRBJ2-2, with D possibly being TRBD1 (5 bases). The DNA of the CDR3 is TGTGCCAGCAGCTTAATCTTAGGACAAGGCGCCGGGGAGCTGTTTTTT. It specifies CASSLILGQGAGELFF.